The clone carrying this TCR beta chain has just a few counts. The antigen is unknown. CDR1 is MGHDK and CDR2 is SYGVNS in the germline V gene. The CDR3 is 12 amino acids. Trimming took off 2 bases at V and 4 bases at J, with 3 bases between the two ends. The data were taken from a study of cytomegalovirus exposure and HLA in healthy donors. Study-level information: There were approximately 80 million unique TCRs (from HLA-typed donors) in an early data release. Study observations and caveats: Later on, analysis showed that most CMV-associated TCR beta chains appeared to be HLA-restricted. Presence/absence analysis assumed near-uniform sequencing depth across donors.

It was with 60 Vbeta and 13 Jbeta primers that the PCR ran. Assay: immunoSEQ multiplex PCR; the TCRdb copy retains only in-frame clones and omits some. The table has more than 75,000 clones, around 79% seen once; the top ten hold approximately 14%. Sequencing was carried out using PBMCs. The sequence derives from a woman between 40 and 50 years old in good health and CMV-seropositive. The chain is built from TRBV25-1 and TRBJ1-3; D gene uncertain. For the CDR3, the DNA is TGTGCCAGCAGTGAAATAGGAAACACCATATATTTT. Protein product: CASSEIGNTIYF.